This TCR beta chain appears in the sequencing data of a study of graft-versus-host responses after intestinal transplantation. Turning to the study itself: Induction with anti-thymocyte globulin, then tacrolimus and steroids for around three years, was given to all recipients.

Remarks on this clone: Its antigen is unidentified.

Overall study findings and caveats: Declines in HvG clones occurring early post-transplant were associated with peak circulating GvH clone levels. GvH clones were identified in recipient marrow, with some first appearing in ileum or blood.

Clones were sequenced by immunoSEQ multiplex PCR, and TCRdb holds only the in-frame ones, with some missing. The repertoire holds approximately 110,000 clones, with 85% to 95% as singletons. CDR1 is MGHDK, CDR2 SYGVNS, per germline. Germline trimming cut 2 bases from V and 4 bases from J; bases unmatched to any gene: 6. This CDR3 spans 16 amino acids. The sample in question was unstimulated CD4+ T cells sorted from spleen or lymph node cells, obtained before transplant. The chain uses TRBV25-1 and TRBJ2-3; TRBD2 aligns across 10 bases. This TCR was recovered from a human donor who was the organ donor for an intestinal transplant. In DNA form, the CDR3 reads TGTGCCAGCAGTGAACTCCTTAGCGGGAGGTCAGATACGCAGTATTTT. As protein: CASSELLSGRSDTQYF.